This T cell receptor (beta chain) was sequenced in a study of T cells in Graves' hyperthyroidism and ophthalmopathy (dated by TCRdb to about 2019). Turning to the overall study: TCR V-J signatures able to tell the groups apart were searched for in a discovery cohort of 95 or so patients, of whom around 43 had Graves' ophthalmopathy and more than 55 had stable Graves' hyperthyroidism. Once sampling was done, hyperthyroidism patients were given methimazole at a starting dose of 30 mg daily, whereas ophthalmopathy patients were given high-dose intravenous methylprednisolone. Prospective prediction of ophthalmopathy was tested in an independent validation cohort consisting of 18 hyperthyroidism patients and about 17 patients who later progressed to ophthalmopathy. In addition, the study compared T-cell repertoires in thyroid tissue and in blood from about 6 Graves' hyperthyroidism patients. TCR Vbeta CDR3 sequencing of roughly 140 peripheral blood samples (43 ophthalmopathy, about 75 hyperthyroidism and some 17 progressor patients) is reported in the paper. The roughly 90 discovery patients were divided at random into training and test sets in a 7:3 ratio.

With respect to this clonotype: What antigen it recognizes has not been identified. No qualities accompany the bases; no much larger clone lies one base away.

Patients with uncontrolled infections, other autoimmune diseases, pregnancy or lactation were excluded. Clinical symptoms, serum thyroxine and TRAb, thyroid ultrasound, and orbital computed tomography formed the basis for the diagnoses. Trizol reagent was used to extract total RNA, and RNA quality was then checked on an Agilent 2100 Bioanalyzer. The TCR beta CDR3 regions were amplified from the RNA transcripts. The first round of RT-PCR for the TCR CDR3 was performed with the HTBI primer set and the Qiagen OneStep RT-PCR kit. Libraries were constructed in a second round of multiplex PCR, after which size selection and purification were performed. Sequencing of the libraries was done on an Illumina HiSeq2000 using paired-end 100 bp reads. The paper's processing steps were these. Raw data were processed with SOAPnuke, discarding reads with adapters, uncalled bases, mean Phred below 15, or no exact constant-primer or identifier match. COPE v1.2.5 was used to merge high-quality paired reads, and clonotypes were defined as unique nucleotide sequences. MiTCR v1.1 was used to align the clonotypes against IMGT TRBV, TRBD and TRBJ reference segments. The analysis was restricted to V-J combinations with a frequency above 0.0001, which together covered approximately 99% of the repertoires. The TCS score was defined as F50 (clonal expansion) divided by E x V (chaos), with BLOSUM62-based TCRdist calculated between CDR3 peptides within each V-J. Welch's t-statistics and random forest reduced some 510 V-J features to about 12, which were used in a naive Bayes classifier (R e1071). Thyroid-blood repertoire similarity was quantified with the Morisita-Horn index. The public reads were quality trimmed at Q25 with fastp and then assembled into clones with MiXCR by TCRdb, keeping productive beta chains. Every distinct CDR3 protein forms one entry, paired with its most common genes and DNA. TCRdb's processing, not the study's, gives the V and J calls here. Here the sample has 500,000 to 800,000 distinct CDR3 sequences; just under 45% occur a single time. The leading ten clones occupy approximately 7.2% of the sample.

Study-level results and caveats: A model built on a 13 V-J signature distinguished ophthalmopathy from stable hyperthyroidism, reaching 85% to 90% sensitivity and 81.08% specificity in cross-validation and 80%/75% in testing. Most expanded thyroid clonotypes (frequency above 0.001) were also found in blood, which suggests that blood repertoires may mirror thyroid immune responses. In validation, the model predicted progression to ophthalmopathy with 55% to 71% sensitivity and roughly 75% specificity, a median of around 6.6 months before onset. No statistical method was used to fix the sample size in advance, and group allocation was not hidden from the investigators.

The source material was peripheral blood or thyroid tissue (not recorded which). This TCR derives from an adult man with Graves' disease, either hyperthyroidism or ophthalmopathy (not recorded which).

The CDR3 here reads CASSLYRQDNEKLFF. At the DNA level, the sequence is TGTGCCAGCAGCCTCTACCGACAGGATAATGAAAAACTGTTTTTT. The chain couples TRBV25-1 to TRBJ1-4; TRBD1 is perhaps the D gene, given 6 matching bases. The germline V gene sets CDR1 to MGHDK and CDR2 to SYGVNS. At the junction V is shortened by 6 bases and J by 4 bases, with 15 bases in between. The cysteine opens and the phenylalanine closes a CDR3 of 15 amino acids. This entry keeps only the CDR3 DNA: 45 bases, framed from base 1.